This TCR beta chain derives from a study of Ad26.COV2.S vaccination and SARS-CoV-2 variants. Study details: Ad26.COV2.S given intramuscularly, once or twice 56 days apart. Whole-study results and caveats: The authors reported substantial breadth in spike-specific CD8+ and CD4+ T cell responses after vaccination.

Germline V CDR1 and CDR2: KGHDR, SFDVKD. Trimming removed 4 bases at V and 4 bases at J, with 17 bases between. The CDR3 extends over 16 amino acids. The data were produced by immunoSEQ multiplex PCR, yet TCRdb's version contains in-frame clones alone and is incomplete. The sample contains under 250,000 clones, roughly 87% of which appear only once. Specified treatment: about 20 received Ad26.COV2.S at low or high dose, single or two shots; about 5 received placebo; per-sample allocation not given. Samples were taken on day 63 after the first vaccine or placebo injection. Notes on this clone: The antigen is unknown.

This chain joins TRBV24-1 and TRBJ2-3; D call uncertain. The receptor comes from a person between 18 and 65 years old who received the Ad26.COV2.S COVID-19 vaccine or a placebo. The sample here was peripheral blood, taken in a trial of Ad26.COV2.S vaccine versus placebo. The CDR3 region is CATSDPTTPWPDTQYF. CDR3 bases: TGTGCCACCAGTGACCCCACTACCCCCTGGCCAGATACGCAGTATTTT.